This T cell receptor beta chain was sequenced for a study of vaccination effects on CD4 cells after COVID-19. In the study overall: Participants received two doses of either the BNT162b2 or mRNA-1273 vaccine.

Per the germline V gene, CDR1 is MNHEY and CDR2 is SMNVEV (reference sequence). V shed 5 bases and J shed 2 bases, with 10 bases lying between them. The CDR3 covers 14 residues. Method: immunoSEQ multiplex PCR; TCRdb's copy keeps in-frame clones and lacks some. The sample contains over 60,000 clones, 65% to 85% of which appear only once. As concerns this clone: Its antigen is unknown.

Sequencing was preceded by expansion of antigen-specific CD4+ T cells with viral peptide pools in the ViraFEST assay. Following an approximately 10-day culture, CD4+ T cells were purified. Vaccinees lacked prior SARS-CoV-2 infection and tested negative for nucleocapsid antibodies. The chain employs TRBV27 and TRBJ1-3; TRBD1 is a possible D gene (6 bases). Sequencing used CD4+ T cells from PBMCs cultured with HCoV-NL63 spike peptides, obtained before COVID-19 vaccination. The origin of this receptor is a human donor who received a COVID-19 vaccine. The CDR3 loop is CASSPQGTGNTIYF. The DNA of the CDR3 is TGTGCCAGCAGTCCGCAGGGGACTGGAAACACCATATATTTT.